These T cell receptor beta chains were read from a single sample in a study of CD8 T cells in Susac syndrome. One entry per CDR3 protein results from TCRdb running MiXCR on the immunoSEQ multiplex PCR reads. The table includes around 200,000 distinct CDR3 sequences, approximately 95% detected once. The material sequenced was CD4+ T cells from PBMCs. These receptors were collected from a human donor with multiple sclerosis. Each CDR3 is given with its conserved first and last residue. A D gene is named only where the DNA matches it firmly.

TGTGCCAGCAGTAGGGACAGCTCGTCCACTGAAGCTTTCTTT,CASSRDSSSTEAFF,TRBV12-3/TRBV12-4,TRBJ1-1,TRBD1
TGTGCCAGCAGTTCCCTAAATCAGCCCCAGCATTTT,CASSSLNQPQHF,TRBV27,TRBJ1-5,NA
TGTGCCAGCAGCGCAACAGGGGGCGTGAGAGGCTACACCTTC,CASSATGGVRGYTF,TRBV9,TRBJ1-2,TRBD1
TGTGCCTGGAGCATCAGGGCAAGCAATCAGCCCCAGCATTTT,CAWSIRASNQPQHF,TRBV30,TRBJ1-5,NA
TGTGCCAGCAGCCAAGTGTCAGATACGCAGTATTTT,CASSQVSDTQYF,TRBV3-1,TRBJ2-3,NA
TGTGCCTGGAGTGTCATTCTACAGGGGGCAAACGAGCAGTACTTC,CAWSVILQGANEQYF,TRBV30,TRBJ2-7,TRBD1
TGTGCCAGCAGCCAGATGCCGGACCAGCCCCAGCATTTT,CASSQMPDQPQHF,TRBV3-1,TRBJ1-5,NA
TGTGCCAGCAGCGTAGGATCTAGGGGCACCGGGGAGCTGTTTTTT,CASSVGSRGTGELFF,TRBV9,TRBJ2-2,NA
TGCAGCGGCGACTTGGACAGCACAGATACGCAGTATTTT,CSGDLDSTDTQYF,TRBV29-1,TRBJ2-3,NA
TGTGCCAGCAGTTACTTCCGGGACAGGAGATTCTCCGGGGAGCTGTTTTTT,CASSYFRDRRFSGELFF,TRBV6-5,TRBJ2-2,TRBD1
TGCAGTGCTAGAGTGGCTGAGGTCGACTATGGCTACACCTTC,CSARVAEVDYGYTF,TRBV20-1,TRBJ1-2,NA